What follows describes a single T cell receptor beta chain. What it binds is unknown. As for treatment: roughly 20 received Ad26.COV2.S at low or high dose, single or two shots; about 5 received placebo; per-sample allocation not given. The investigators took samples on day 63 after the first vaccine or placebo injection. What was given as vaccine was an Ad26 vector encoding Wuhan-strain SARS-CoV-2 spike. The source of the sample is a study of Ad26.COV2.S vaccination and SARS-CoV-2 variants. Turning to the study itself: The donor was enrolled in the Ad26.COV2.S arm of the COV1001 trial.

Broader study findings: Total T cell responses, in the TCR breadth and depth analyses, may have been underestimated.

Method: immunoSEQ multiplex PCR; TCRdb's copy keeps in-frame clones and lacks some. Found here are about 350,000 clones, about 88% of them singletons; the top ten hold around 5.8%. The clonotype comes from a person aged 18-65 years who received the Ad26.COV2.S COVID-19 vaccine or a placebo. Here the sequenced sample was peripheral blood, taken in a trial of Ad26.COV2.S vaccine versus placebo.

The CDR3 nucleotides read TGTGCCAGCAGTACGGGGACAGGGAACAATGAGCAGTTCTTC. This codes for CASSTGTGNNEQFF. The chain recombines TRBV21-1 with TRBJ2-1; TRBD1 is taken as the D call from the table, unchecked against the DNA. TRBV21-1 is marked as a pseudogene. This CDR3 has 14 amino acids.